This T cell receptor (beta chain) was found in a study of T cells in localized non-small cell lung cancer. General observations from the study: Increased T cell density in blood showed an association with longer overall survival. Heterogeneity remains possible because sequencing was limited to only one tumor region. Of the top 100 tumor clones, median approximately 60 were in adjacent lung, around 28 among its top 100.

Germline V gene data show CDR1 as SGHVS and CDR2 as FQNEAQ. The CDR3 covers 16 residues. The J segment lost 6 bases and the V segment lost 1 base, leaving 9 bases of the junction unmatched. A remark on this clone: Its antigen is currently unknown.

Repertoires were generated with immunoSEQ multiplex PCR, while TCRdb's copy carries only in-frame clones and drops some. The repertoire consists of approximately 61,000 clones, with roughly 88% occurring once and the leading ten covering 5.2%. The sequence was collected from a woman aged 40 to 75 with stage I lung adenocarcinoma. The starting material was peripheral blood, obtained before any cancer treatment. The chain has TRBV7-8 and TRBJ2-1; TRBD2 aligns across 7 bases. Here the CDR3 DNA reads TGTGCCAGCAGCTTAGAGTGGACTAGGAAGGGCAATGAGCAGTTCTTC. Protein product: CASSLEWTRKGNEQFF.